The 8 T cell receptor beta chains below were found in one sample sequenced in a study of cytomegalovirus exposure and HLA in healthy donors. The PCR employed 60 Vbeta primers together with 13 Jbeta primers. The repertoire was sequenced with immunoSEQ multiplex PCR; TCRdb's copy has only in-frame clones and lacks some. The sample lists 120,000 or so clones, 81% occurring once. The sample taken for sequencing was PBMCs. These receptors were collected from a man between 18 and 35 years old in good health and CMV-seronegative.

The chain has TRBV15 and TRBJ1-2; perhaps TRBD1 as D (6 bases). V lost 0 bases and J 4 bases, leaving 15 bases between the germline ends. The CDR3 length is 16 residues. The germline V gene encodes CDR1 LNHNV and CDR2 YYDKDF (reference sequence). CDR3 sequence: CATSRDSQGRSYGYTF. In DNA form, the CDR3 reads TGTGCCACCAGCAGAGATAGCCAGGGGCGCAGCTATGGCTACACCTTC.

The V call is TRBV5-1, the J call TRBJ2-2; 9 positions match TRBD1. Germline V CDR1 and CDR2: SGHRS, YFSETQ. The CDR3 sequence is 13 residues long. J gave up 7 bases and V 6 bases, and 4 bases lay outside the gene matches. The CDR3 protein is CASTGQGHGELFF. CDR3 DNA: TGCGCCAGCACGGGACAGGGCCACGGGGAGCTGTTTTTT.

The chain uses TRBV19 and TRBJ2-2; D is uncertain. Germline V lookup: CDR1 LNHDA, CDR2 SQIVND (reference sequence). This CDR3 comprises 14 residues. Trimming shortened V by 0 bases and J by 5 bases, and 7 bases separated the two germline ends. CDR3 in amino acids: CASSIDLETGELFF. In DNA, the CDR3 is TGTGCCAGTAGTATAGATCTGGAGACCGGGGAGCTGTTTTTT.

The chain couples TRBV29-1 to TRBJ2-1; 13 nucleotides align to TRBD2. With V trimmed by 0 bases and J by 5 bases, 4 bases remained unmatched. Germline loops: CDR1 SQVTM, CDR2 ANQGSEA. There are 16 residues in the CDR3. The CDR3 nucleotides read TGCAGCGTTGAAGAGGCACTAGCGGGGGGGGACAATGAGCAGTTCTTC. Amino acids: CSVEEALAGGDNEQFF.

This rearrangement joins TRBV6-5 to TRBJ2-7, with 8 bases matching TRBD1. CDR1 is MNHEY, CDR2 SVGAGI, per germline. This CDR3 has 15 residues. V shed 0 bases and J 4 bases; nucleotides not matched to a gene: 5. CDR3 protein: CASSYSGTGPYEQYF. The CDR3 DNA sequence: TGTGCCAGCAGTTACTCTGGGACAGGACCGTACGAGCAGTACTTC.

CDR3 region: CASSVAPGGRETQYF. The CDR3, as DNA: TGTGCCAGCAGCGTAGCTCCGGGGGGGCGAGAGACCCAGTACTTC. V gene TRBV9 combines with J gene TRBJ2-5; 8 bases are shared with TRBD2. The germline gives CDR1 SGDLS, CDR2 YYNGEE. This CDR3 is built from 15 residues. Trimming took 0 bases from V and 4 from J; bases not matched to a gene: 5.

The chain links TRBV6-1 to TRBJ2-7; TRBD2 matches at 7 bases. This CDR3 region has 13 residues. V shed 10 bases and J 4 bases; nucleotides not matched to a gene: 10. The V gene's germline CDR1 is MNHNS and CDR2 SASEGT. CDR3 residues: CATTTGGKYEQYF. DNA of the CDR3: TGTGCCACTACAACCGGGGGGAAATACGAGCAGTACTTC.

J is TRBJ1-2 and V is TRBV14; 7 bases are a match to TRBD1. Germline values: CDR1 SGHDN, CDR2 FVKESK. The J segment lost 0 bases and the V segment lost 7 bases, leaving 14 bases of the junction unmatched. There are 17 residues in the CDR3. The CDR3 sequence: CASTPPGPGQSNYGYTF. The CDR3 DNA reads TGTGCCAGCACCCCCCCGGGACCGGGACAGTCTAACTATGGCTACACCTTC. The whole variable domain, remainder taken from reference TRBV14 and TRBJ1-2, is EAGVTQFPSHSVIEKGQTVTLRCDPISGHDNLYWYRRVMGKEIKFLLHFVKESKQDESGMPNNRFLAERTGGTYSTLKVQPAELEDSGVYFCASTPPGPGQSNYGYTFGSGTRLTVV.